What follows is one TCR beta chain and its context. The data are from a study of blood T cell repertoires in COVID-19. On the study more broadly: Material from acute and convalescent COVID-19 was sourced from the United States, Italy and Spain. Sample material is recorded as cDNA or gDNA derived from T cells, B-cell-depleted T cells, or PBMCs.

Profiled with immunoSEQ multiplex PCR; TCRdb holds only in-frame clones, not every one. The table lists 120,000 to 150,000 clones, over 65% of them singletons, with 4.5% to 5.5% in the top ten. The CDR3 spans 14 residues. Germline V gene lookup returns CDR1 SEHNR and CDR2 FQNEAQ (reference sequence). Trimming left V 4 bases short and J 5 bases short, with 12 bases between. This TCR came from a human donor in a cohort sampled during active COVID-19. The sequenced sample consisted of peripheral blood. The V call is TRBV7-9, the J call TRBJ2-1; D is perhaps TRBD2 (7 bases). CDR3 sequence: CASSSGGADNEQFF. CDR3 nucleotide sequence: TGTGCCAGCAGCTCTGGGGGGGCCGACAATGAGCAGTTCTTC.